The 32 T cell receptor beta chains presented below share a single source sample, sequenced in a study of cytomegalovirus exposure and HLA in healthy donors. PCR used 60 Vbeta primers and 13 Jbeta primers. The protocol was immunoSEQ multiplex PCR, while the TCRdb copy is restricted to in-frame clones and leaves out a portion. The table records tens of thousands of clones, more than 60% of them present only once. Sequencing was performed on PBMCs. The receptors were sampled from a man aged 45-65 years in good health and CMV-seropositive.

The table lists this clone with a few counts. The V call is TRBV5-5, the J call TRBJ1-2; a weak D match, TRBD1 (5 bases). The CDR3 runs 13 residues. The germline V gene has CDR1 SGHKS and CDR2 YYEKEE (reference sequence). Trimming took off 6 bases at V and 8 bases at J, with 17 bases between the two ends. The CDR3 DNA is TGTGCCAGCAAACCCGGGACTGTTCTCGGCTACACCTTC. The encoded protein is CASKPGTVLGYTF.

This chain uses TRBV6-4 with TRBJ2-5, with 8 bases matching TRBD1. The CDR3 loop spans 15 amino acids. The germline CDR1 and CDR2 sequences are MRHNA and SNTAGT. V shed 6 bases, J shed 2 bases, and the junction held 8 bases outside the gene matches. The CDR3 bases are TGTGCCAGCAGGACCGACAGGGGAGTTCAAGAGACCCAGTACTTC. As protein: CASRTDRGVQETQYF.

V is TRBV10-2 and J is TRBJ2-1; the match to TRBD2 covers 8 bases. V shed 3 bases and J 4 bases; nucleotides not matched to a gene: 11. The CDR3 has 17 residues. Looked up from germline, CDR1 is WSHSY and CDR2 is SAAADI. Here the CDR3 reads CASSDPNSAGVYNEQFF. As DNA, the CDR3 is TGCGCCAGCAGTGATCCAAACTCAGCGGGAGTTTACAATGAGCAGTTCTTC.

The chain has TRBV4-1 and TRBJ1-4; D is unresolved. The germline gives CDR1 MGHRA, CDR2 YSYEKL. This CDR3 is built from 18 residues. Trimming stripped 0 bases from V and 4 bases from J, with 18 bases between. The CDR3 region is CASSQDHRFVNLNEKLFF. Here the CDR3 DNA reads TGCGCCAGCAGCCAAGATCACAGATTCGTTAATCTTAATGAAAAACTGTTTTTT.

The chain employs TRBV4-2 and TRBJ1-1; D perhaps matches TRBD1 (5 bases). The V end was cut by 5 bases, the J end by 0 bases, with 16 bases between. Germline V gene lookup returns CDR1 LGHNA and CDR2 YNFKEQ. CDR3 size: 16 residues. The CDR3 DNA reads TGTGCCAGCAGCGTCTGGGGGGACTACCTGAACACTGAAGCTTTCTTT. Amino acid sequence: CASSVWGDYLNTEAFF.

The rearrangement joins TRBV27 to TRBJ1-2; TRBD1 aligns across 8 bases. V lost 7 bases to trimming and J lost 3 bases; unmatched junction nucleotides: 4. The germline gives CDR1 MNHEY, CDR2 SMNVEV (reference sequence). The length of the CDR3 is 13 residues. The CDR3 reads CASKTGVDYGYTF. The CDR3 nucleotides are TGTGCCAGCAAGACAGGGGTGGACTATGGCTACACCTTC.

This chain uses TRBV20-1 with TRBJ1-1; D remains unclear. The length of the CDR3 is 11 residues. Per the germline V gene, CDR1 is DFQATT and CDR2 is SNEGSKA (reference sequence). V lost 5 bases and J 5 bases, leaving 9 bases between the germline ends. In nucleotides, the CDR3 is TGCAGTGCTTCCGACGGGACTGAAGCTTTCTTT. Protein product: CSASDGTEAFF.

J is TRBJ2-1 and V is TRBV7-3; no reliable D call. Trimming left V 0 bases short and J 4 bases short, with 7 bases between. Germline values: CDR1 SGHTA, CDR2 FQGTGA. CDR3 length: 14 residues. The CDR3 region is CASSLTAGYNEQFF. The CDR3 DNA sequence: TGTGCCAGCAGCTTAACCGCAGGATACAATGAGCAGTTCTTC.

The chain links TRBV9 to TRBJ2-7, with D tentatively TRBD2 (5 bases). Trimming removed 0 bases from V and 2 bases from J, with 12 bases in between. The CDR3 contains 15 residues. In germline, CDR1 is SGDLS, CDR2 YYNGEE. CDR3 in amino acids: CASSVEPTTTYEQYF. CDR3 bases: TGTGCCAGCAGCGTAGAACCAACGACTACCTACGAGCAGTACTTC.

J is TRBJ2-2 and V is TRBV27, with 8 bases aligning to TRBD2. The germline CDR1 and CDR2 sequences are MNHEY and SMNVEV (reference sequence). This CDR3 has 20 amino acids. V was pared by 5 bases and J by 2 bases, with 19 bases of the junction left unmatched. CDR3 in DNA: TGTGCCAGCAGTCACTACAGGGAGAGAGGAGCGGGGGTAAACACCGGGGAGCTGTTTTTT. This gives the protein CASSHYRERGAGVNTGELFF.

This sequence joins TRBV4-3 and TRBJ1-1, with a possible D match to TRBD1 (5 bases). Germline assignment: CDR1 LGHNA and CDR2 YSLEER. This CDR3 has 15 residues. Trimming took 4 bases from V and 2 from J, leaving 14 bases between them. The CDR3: CASSLAAGTNTEAFF. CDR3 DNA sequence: TGCGCCAGCAGCCTCGCTGCAGGGACTAACACTGAAGCTTTCTTT.

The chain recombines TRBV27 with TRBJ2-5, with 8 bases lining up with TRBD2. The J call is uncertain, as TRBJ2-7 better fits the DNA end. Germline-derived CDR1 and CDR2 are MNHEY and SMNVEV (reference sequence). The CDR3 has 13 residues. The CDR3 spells CASSGLAGNEQYF. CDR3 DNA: TGTGCCAGCAGCGGACTAGCCGGCAACGAGCAGTACTTC.

The CDR3 region is CASSAQSSDRGYQETQYF. CDR3 sequence (DNA): TGTGCCAGCAGCGCCCAGAGCAGTGACAGGGGTTACCAAGAGACCCAGTACTTC. The chain links TRBV9 to TRBJ2-5, with TRBD1 matching over 8 bases. This CDR3 comprises 18 residues. Germline loops: CDR1 SGDLS, CDR2 YYNGEE. V was clipped by 3 bases and J by 0 bases; unmatched bases: 13. Combining the CDR3 with reference TRBV9 and TRBJ2-5 gives the whole variable domain DSGVTQTPKHLITATGQRVTLRCSPRSGDLSVYWYQQSLDQGLQFLIQYYNGEERAKGNILERFSAQQFPDLHSELNLSSLELGDSALYFCASSAQSSDRGYQETQYFGPGTRLLVL.

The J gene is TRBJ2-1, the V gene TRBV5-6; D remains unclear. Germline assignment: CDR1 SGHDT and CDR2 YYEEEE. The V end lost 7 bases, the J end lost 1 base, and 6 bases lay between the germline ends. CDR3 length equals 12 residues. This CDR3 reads CASLTSYNEQFF. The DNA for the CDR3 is TGTGCCAGCCTGACTTCCTACAATGAGCAGTTCTTC.

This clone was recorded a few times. For the CDR3, the DNA is TGTGCCTGGAGTGAGGAGGAGAATCAGCCCCAGCATTTT. Residues: CAWSEEENQPQHF. This chain links TRBV30 with TRBJ1-5; D gene ambiguous. CDR1 is GTSNPN, CDR2 SVGIG, per germline (reference sequence). V was clipped by 1 base and J by 4 bases, with 8 bases between them. The CDR3 extends over 13 amino acids. Full variable domain (rest looked up from reference TRBV30 and TRBJ1-5): SQTIHQWPATLVQPVGSPLSLECTVEGTSNPNLYWYRQAAGRGLQLLFYSVGIGQISSEVPQNLSASRPQDRQFILSSKKLLLSDSGFYLCAWSEEENQPQHFGDGTRLSIL.

CDR3 sequence reads: CASNRQGLYEQYF. CDR3 in DNA: TGTGCCAGCAATAGACAGGGGCTCTACGAGCAGTACTTC. The chain couples TRBV9 to TRBJ2-7; 8 bases line up with TRBD1. The ends lost 6 bases at V and 3 bases at J; junction bases unmatched: 5. The CDR3 extends over 13 amino acids. Germline CDR1 is SGDLS and CDR2 is YYNGEE.

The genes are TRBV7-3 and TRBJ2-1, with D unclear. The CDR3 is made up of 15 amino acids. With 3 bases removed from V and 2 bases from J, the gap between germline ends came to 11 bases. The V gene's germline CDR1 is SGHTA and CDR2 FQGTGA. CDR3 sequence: CASSFGQTAYNEQFF. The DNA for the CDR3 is TGTGCCAGCAGCTTTGGGCAGACCGCCTACAATGAGCAGTTCTTC. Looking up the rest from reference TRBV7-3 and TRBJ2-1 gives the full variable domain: GAGVSQTPSNKVTEKGKYVELRCDPISGHTALYWYRQSLGQGPEFLIYFQGTGAADDSGLPNDRFFAVRPEGSVSTLKIQRTERGDSAVYLCASSFGQTAYNEQFFGPGTRLTVL.

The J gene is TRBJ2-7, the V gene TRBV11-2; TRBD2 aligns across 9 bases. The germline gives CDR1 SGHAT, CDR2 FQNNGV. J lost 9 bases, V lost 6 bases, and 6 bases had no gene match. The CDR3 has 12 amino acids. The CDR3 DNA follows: TGTGCCAGCAGGTCTAGCGGGAAGGGGCAGTACTTC. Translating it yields CASRSSGKGQYF.

Written as DNA, the CDR3 is TGTGCCAGCAGCTCCGGGACAGGGGGCACTTACTATGGCTACACCTTC. This sequence encodes CASSSGTGGTYYGYTF. The chain couples TRBV7-8 to TRBJ1-2; TRBD1 matches at 12 bases. The CDR3 has 16 amino acids. V was clipped by 4 bases and J by 3 bases; unmatched bases: 6. Per germline, CDR1 SGHVS and CDR2 FQNEAQ.

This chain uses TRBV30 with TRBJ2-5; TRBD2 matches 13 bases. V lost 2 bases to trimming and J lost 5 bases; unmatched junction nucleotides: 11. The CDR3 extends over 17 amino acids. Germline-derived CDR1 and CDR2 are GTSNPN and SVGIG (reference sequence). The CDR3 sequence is CAWSSVRTSGSRETQYF. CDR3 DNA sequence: TGTGCCTGGAGTTCGGTCCGGACTAGCGGGAGCAGGGAGACCCAGTACTTC.

The CDR3 loop is CASSLELGQSNEKLFF. The CDR3 DNA reads TGTGCCAGCAGCTTGGAACTAGGACAGAGTAATGAAAAACTGTTTTTT. The chain is built from TRBV5-6 and TRBJ1-4, with D perhaps matching TRBD1 (6 bases). The germline V gene has CDR1 SGHDT and CDR2 YYEEEE. CDR3 length: 16 residues. Trimming shortened V by 0 bases and J by 4 bases, and 13 bases separated the two germline ends.

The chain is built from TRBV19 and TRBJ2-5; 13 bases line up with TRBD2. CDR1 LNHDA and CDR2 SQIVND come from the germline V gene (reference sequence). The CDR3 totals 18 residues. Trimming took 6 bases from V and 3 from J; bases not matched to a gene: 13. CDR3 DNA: TGTGCCAGTAGCTCGCCGGGACTAGCGGGACCCCTTGAAGAGACCCAGTACTTC. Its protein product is CASSSPGLAGPLEETQYF.

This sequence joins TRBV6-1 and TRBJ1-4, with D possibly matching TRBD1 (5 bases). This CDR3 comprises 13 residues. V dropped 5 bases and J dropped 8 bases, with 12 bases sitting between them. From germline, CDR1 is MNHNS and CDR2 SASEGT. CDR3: CASSWGVREKLFF. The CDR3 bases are TGTGCCAGCAGTTGGGGGGTAAGAGAAAAACTGTTTTTT.

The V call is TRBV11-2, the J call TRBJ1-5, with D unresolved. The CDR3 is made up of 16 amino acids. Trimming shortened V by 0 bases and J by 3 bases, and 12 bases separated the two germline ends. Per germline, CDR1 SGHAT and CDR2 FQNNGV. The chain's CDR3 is CASSLDSAYPNQPQHF. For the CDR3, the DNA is TGTGCCAGCAGCTTAGATAGCGCCTACCCCAATCAGCCCCAGCATTTT. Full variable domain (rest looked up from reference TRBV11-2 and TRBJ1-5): EAGVAQSPRYKIIEKRQSVAFWCNPISGHATLYWYQQILGQGPKLLIQFQNNGVVDDSQLPKDRFSAERLKGVDSTLKIQPAKLEDSAVYLCASSLDSAYPNQPQHFGDGTRLSIL.

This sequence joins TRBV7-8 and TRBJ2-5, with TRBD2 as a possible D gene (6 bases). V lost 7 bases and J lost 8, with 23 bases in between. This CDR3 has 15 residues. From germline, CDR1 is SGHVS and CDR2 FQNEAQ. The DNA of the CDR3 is TGTGCCAGCACCCTCCCCGGGACTGGGCAAAACACCCAGTACTTC. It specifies CASTLPGTGQNTQYF.

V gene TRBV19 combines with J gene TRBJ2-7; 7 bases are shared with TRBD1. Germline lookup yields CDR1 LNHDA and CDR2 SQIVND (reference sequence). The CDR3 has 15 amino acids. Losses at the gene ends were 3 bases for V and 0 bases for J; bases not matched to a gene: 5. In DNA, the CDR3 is TGTGCCAGTAGTATTCTGTCAGGGGGCTCCTACGAGCAGTACTTC. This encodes CASSILSGGSYEQYF.

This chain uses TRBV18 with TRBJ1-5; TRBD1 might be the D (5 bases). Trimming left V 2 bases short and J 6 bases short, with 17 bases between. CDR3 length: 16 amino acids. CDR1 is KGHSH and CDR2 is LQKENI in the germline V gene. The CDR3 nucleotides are TGTGCCAGCTCACCAAGCGCGACAGTTCTCTTTCAGCCCCAGCATTTT. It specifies CASSPSATVLFQPQHF.

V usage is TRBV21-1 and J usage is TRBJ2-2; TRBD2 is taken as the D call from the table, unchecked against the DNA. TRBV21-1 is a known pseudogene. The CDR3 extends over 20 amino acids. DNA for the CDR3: TGTGCCAGCAGCAAAGTCTCGTGCGGGACTAGCGGGAGAAGAACCGGGGAGCTGTTTTTT. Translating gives CASSKVSCGTSGRRTGELFF.

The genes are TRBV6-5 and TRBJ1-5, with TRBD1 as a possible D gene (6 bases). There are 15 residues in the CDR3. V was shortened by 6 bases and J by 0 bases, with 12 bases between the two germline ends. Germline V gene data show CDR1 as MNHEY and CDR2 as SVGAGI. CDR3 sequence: CASRSQGNSNQPQHF. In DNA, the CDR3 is TGTGCCAGCAGATCACAGGGAAATAGCAATCAGCCCCAGCATTTT.

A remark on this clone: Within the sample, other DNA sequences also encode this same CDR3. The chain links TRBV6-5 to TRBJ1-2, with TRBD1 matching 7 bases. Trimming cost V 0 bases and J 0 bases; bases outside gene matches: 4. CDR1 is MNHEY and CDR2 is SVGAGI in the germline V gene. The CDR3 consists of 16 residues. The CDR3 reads CASSYSSGQPNYGYTF. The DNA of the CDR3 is TGTGCCAGCAGTTACTCGTCGGGACAGCCTAACTATGGCTACACCTTC.

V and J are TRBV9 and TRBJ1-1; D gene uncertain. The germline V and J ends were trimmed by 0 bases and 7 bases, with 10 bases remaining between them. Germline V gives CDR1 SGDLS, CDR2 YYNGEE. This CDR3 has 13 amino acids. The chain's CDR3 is CASSVATVDEAFF. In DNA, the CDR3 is TGTGCCAGCAGCGTAGCTACGGTTGATGAAGCTTTCTTT.

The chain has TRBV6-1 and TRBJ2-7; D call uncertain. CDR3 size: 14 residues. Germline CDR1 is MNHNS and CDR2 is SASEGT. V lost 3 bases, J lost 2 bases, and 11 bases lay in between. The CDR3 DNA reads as TGTGCCAGCAGTGATAACGCACTAACCTACGAGCAGTACTTC. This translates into CASSDNALTYEQYF.